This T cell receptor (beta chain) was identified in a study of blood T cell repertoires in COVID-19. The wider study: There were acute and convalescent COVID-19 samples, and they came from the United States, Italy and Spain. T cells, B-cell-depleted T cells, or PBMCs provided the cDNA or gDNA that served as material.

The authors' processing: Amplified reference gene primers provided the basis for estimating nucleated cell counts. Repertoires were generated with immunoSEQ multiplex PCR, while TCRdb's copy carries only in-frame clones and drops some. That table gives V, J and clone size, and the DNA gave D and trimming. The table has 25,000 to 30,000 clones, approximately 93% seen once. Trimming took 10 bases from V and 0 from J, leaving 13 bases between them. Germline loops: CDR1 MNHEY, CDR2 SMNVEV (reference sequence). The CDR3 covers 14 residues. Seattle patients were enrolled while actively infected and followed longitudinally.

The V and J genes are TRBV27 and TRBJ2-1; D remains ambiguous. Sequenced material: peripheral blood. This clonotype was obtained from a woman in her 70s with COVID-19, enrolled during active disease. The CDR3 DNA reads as TGTGCCACCAACCGCCCTAGCTCCTACAATGAGCAGTTCTTC. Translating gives CATNRPSSYNEQFF.